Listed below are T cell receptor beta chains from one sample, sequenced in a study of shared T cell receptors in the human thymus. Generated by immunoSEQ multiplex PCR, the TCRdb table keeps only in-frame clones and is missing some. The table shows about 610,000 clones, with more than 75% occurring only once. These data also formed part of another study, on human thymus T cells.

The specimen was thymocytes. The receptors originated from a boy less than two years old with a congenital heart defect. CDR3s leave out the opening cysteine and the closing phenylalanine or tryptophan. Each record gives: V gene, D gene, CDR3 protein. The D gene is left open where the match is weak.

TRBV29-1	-	SVEDQGDMGNYGYT
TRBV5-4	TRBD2	ASSRSGRSPSYNEQF
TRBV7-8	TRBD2	ASSLALSGTRYYEQY
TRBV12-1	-	ASSGAGEGYEQY
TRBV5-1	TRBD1	ASSWTGEDIQY
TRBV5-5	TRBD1	ASSPGSGTGSGYT
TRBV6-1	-	ASSEAVRDSINFRGGTGELF
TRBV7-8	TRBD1	ASSSHGTGVPTDTQY
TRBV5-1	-	ASRGARDTQY
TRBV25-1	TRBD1	ASRPHPTGEHGYT
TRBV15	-	ATSRDMGRVGTGELF
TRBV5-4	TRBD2	ATSGGGLADLGKPHNEQF
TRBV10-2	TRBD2	ASRGLAGEGTGELF
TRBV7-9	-	ASRRPNLSYNEQF
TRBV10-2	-	ASRTSRSYEQY
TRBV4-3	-	ASSQVGEAPFSATNEKLF
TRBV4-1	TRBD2	ASSPEAGGPDTQY
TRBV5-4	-	ASSLSFSSLLNYGYT
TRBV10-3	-	AISESENRASYEQY
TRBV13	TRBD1	ASSLGGTGGTGGDTQY
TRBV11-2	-	ASSSRQDPLDTEAF
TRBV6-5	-	ASRDRAGGNQSQH
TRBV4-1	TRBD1	ASSRDRLTETGELF